The rows below give T cell receptor beta chains drawn from one sample of a study of T and B cells in COVID-19 patients. Each CDR3 protein gets one entry after TCRdb re-called the multiplex PCR reads with MiXCR. The repertoire holds approximately 9,000 distinct CDR3 sequences, approximately 30% seen once, with 22% in the top ten. What was sequenced was blood. The origin of the receptors is a human donor who had recovered from COVID-19. The CDR3 runs from the conserved cysteine through the conserved F or W. A D gene is named only where the DNA matches it firmly. Clone size is given for some rows only: seen once, a few or many times, or a class if the clone is expanded.

abundance	d_gene	v_gene	len	j_gene	CDR3aa	CDR3nt
few	TRBD1	TRBV5-1	14	TRBJ2-5	CASSLAGTEGAQYF	TGCGCCAGCAGCTTGGCCGGGACAGAAGGGGCCCAGTACTTC
few	.	TRBV6-4	14	TRBJ2-3	CASRPRGPTDTQYF	TGTGCCAGCAGACCCAGGGGTCCCACAGATACGCAGTATTTT
medium-sized	.	TRBV12-3/TRBV12-4	12	TRBJ2-1	CASSRGGDEQFF	TGTGCCAGCAGCCGAGGGGGGGATGAGCAGTTCTTC
medium-sized	TRBD1	TRBV19	13	TRBJ1-6	CASRPGQGGRLHF	TGTGCCAGTAGACCGGGACAGGGGGGTCGCCTCCACTTT
few	.	TRBV4-2	13	TRBJ1-6	CASSQDSNSPLHF	TGTGCCAGCAGCCAAGACAGCAATTCACCCCTCCACTTT
.	.	TRBV5-1	13	TRBJ1-2	CASSLEQNYGYTF	TGCGCCAGCAGCTTGGAGCAGAACTATGGCTACACCTTC
.	.	TRBV7-9	12	TRBJ1-1	CASSLVSGDAFF	TGTGCCAGCAGCTTAGTCTCAGGAGACGCTTTCTTT
.	.	TRBV12-3/TRBV12-4	12	TRBJ2-3	CASRAPRGTQYF	TGTGCCAGCCGGGCCCCCCGGGGCACGCAGTATTTT
medium-sized	TRBD2	TRBV5-6	13	TRBJ2-5	CASSSTSVETQYF	TGTGCCAGCAGCTCGACTAGCGTTGAGACCCAGTACTTC
medium-sized	.	TRBV19	14	TRBJ2-7	CASSITKGTYEQYF	TGTGCCAGTAGTATCACGAAAGGGACCTACGAGCAGTACTTC
.	.	TRBV28	18	TRBJ2-5	CASSGHKGGLLFGETQYF	TGTGCCAGCAGTGGACACAAAGGGGGACTCCTCTTTGGGGAGACCCAGTACTTC
.	.	TRBV5-6	16	TRBJ2-7	CASSLVRGTVPYEQYF	TGTGCCAGCAGCTTAGTGCGCGGGACAGTTCCCTACGAGCAGTACTTC
.	.	TRBV6-2/TRBV6-3	13	TRBJ1-1	CASTGHTNTEAFF	TGTGCCAGCACGGGACACACGAACACTGAAGCTTTCTTT
.	.	TRBV14	15	TRBJ2-5	CASSQVLWGQETQYF	TGTGCCAGCAGCCAAGTACTGTGGGGCCAAGAGACCCAGTACTTC
.	.	TRBV10-3	11	TRBJ2-2	CATRGPGELFF	TGTGCCACCCGGGGGCCCGGGGAGCTGTTTTTT
.	.	TRBV12-3/TRBV12-4	15	TRBJ1-5	CASSLGQGGNQPQHF	TGTGCCAGCAGTTTGGGGCAGGGAGGCAATCAGCCCCAGCATTTT
few	TRBD1	TRBV19	13	TRBJ1-1	CASSPRGLAEAFF	TGTGCCAGTAGTCCCAGGGGGCTCGCTGAAGCTTTCTTT
few	.	TRBV27	17	TRBJ2-2	CASSGGGAPSNTGELFF	TGTGCCAGCAGTGGGGGGGGGGCACCTTCGAACACCGGGGAGCTGTTTTTT
.	TRBD1	TRBV5-1	17	TRBJ1-2	CASSTSPGTGVPYGYTF	TGCGCCAGCAGCACGAGCCCCGGGACAGGGGTACCCTATGGCTACACCTTC
.	.	TRBV6-1	15	TRBJ2-1	CASSVGRGAYNEQFF	TGCGCCAGCAGTGTTGGTCGGGGCGCCTACAATGAGCAGTTCTTC
.	.	TRBV27	14	TRBJ1-1	CASSLARVNTEAFF	TGTGCCAGCAGTTTAGCAAGGGTTAACACTGAAGCTTTCTTT
.	TRBD1	TRBV20-1	14	TRBJ1-1	CSAGQGLRNTEAFF	TGCAGTGCTGGACAGGGGTTGAGGAACACTGAAGCTTTCTTT
.	TRBD1	TRBV5-1	15	TRBJ1-1	CASSLGHRGNTEAFF	TGCGCCAGCAGCTTGGGACACAGGGGGAACACTGAAGCTTTCTTT
medium-sized	TRBD2	TRBV19	16	TRBJ2-1	CASSSISSGENNEQFF	TGTGCCAGTAGTTCGATTTCTAGCGGGGAAAACAATGAGCAGTTCTTC
few	TRBD1	TRBV5-5	18	TRBJ1-2	CASSLRGPTGTNNYGYTF	TGTGCCAGCAGCTTGAGGGGGCCGACAGGGACAAATAACTATGGCTACACCTTC
medium-sized	.	TRBV6-5	11	TRBJ1-2	CASQGGYGYTF	TGTGCCAGCCAAGGGGGCTATGGCTACACCTTC
medium-sized	.	TRBV7-4	15	TRBJ2-7	CASSPCRSFYREQYF	TGTGCCAGCAGCCCTTGCCGTTCCTTTTACCGGGAGCAGTACTTC
.	.	TRBV6-2/TRBV6-3	19	TRBJ2-7	CASSYTNRAGRILSYEQYF	TGTGCCAGCAGTTATACCAATAGAGCCGGCAGAATACTTTCCTACGAGCAGTACTTC
.	.	TRBV20-1	13	TRBJ1-1	CSASPRVTGRAFF	TGCAGTGCTAGCCCACGGGTGACAGGAAGAGCTTTCTTT
.	.	TRBV19	16	TRBJ1-6	CASKPGGGRLNSPLHF	TGTGCCAGTAAACCGGGCGGAGGGAGGTTGAATTCACCCCTCCACTTT
.	.	TRBV6-6	14	TRBJ1-1	CASSYRGGGTEAFF	TGTGCCAGCAGTTACAGAGGCGGGGGAACTGAAGCTTTCTTT
.	.	TRBV10-1	13	TRBJ1-1	CASSTPPNTEAFF	TGCGCCAGCAGTACACCGCCGAACACTGAAGCTTTCTTT
.	.	TRBV24-1	13	TRBJ1-2	CATSVRRGDGYTF	TGTGCCACCAGTGTGAGAAGGGGAGATGGCTACACCTTC
medium-sized	.	TRBV24-1	13	TRBJ2-1	CATSPRHGNEQFF	TGTGCCACCAGTCCACGCCACGGCAATGAGCAGTTCTTC
once	TRBD1	TRBV29-1	15	TRBJ2-1	CSVASGTGGVGEQFF	TGCAGCGTCGCGTCCGGGACAGGGGGAGTTGGCGAGCAGTTCTTC
few	.	TRBV6-5	17	TRBJ1-6	CASKLRMLSSYNSPLHF	TGTGCCAGCAAGTTACGGATGTTGAGCTCCTATAATTCACCCCTCCACTTT
.	.	TRBV6-4	12	TRBJ1-2	CASSDLGDGYTF	TGTGCCAGCAGTGATTTAGGGGATGGCTACACCTTC
medium-sized	.	TRBV19	13	TRBJ2-1	CASSIQGRNEQFF	TGTGCCAGTAGTATCCAGGGGAGAAATGAGCAGTTCTTC
few	.	TRBV12-3/TRBV12-4	17	TRBJ1-3	CASSFRVAPASGNTIYF	TGTGCCAGCAGTTTTAGGGTGGCGCCGGCTTCGGGAAACACCATATATTTT
.	TRBD2	TRBV10-3	16	TRBJ2-6	CASTGGGATGANVLTF	TGTGCCAGCACCGGCGGGGGGGCCACTGGGGCCAACGTCCTGACTTTC
medium-sized	TRBD1	TRBV29-1	13	TRBJ2-7	CSVARTGAYEQYF	TGCAGCGTTGCGCGGACAGGGGCCTACGAGCAGTACTTC
few	TRBD1	TRBV5-5	15	TRBJ2-7	CASSSGTGYSYEQYF	TGTGCCAGCAGCTCCGGGACAGGTTATTCCTACGAGCAGTACTTC
.	TRBD2	TRBV12-3/TRBV12-4	13	TRBJ2-7	CASKELGEGEQYF	TGTGCCAGCAAGGAATTGGGGGAGGGCGAGCAGTACTTC
once	TRBD1	TRBV4-2	16	TRBJ1-4	CASSSDRWAVNEKLFF	TGTGCCAGCAGCTCGGACAGGTGGGCTGTTAATGAAAAACTGTTTTTT
.	.	TRBV27	15	TRBJ2-3	CASSFGTPRTDTQYF	TGTGCCAGCAGTTTCGGGACTCCACGGACAGATACGCAGTATTTT
.	TRBD2	TRBV4-3	18	TRBJ2-3	CASSPGLAGPTSTDTQYF	TGTGCCAGCAGCCCGGGACTAGCGGGACCAACGAGCACAGATACGCAGTATTTT
.	.	TRBV12-3/TRBV12-4	13	TRBJ1-1	CASSLARGVEAFF	TGTGCCAGCAGTTTAGCGCGAGGAGTTGAAGCTTTCTTT
.	.	TRBV6-5	12	TRBJ2-2	CATRRDTGELFF	TGTGCCACCCGCAGGGACACCGGGGAGCTGTTTTTT
medium-sized	.	TRBV4-2	17	TRBJ1-2	CASSQEEGPYSNYGYTF	TGTGCCAGCAGCCAAGAAGAGGGACCCTATTCTAACTATGGCTACACCTTC
.	.	TRBV6-4	15	TRBJ1-2	CAISAGSPTGYGYTF	TGTGCCATCAGTGCGGGCAGTCCCACGGGGTATGGCTACACCTTC
.	.	TRBV20-1	14	TRBJ2-1	CSARLWGSYNEQFF	TGCAGTGCTAGACTCTGGGGCTCCTACAATGAGCAGTTCTTC
.	TRBD1	TRBV11-1	15	TRBJ2-6	CASSSGGSGANVLTF	TGTGCCAGCAGCTCAGGGGGATCTGGGGCCAACGTCCTGACTTTC
medium-sized	.	TRBV27	14	TRBJ2-7	CASSFQGQSHEQYF	TGTGCCAGCAGTTTCCAGGGCCAATCCCACGAGCAGTACTTC